This is a list of T cell receptor beta chains from one sample in a study of T cells after yellow fever vaccination. MiXCR, applied by TCRdb to the 5' RACE reads, yields one record per CDR3 protein. The table has 25,000 to 35,000 distinct CDR3 sequences, 6% to 8% seen once; the top ten hold about 25%. The sequences come from PBMCs, either bulk or a sorted T-cell subset (CD4+, CD8+, memory, or dextramer-sorted; not recorded which), collected on the day of the yellow fever booster vaccination. All receptors come from a man aged 30 to 45 who received the YFV17D yellow fever vaccine. CDR3s leave out the opening cysteine and the closing phenylalanine or tryptophan. Each record gives: J gene, V gene, CDR3 protein.

>TRBJ2-7|TRBV29-1
SVLSGKDYEQY
>TRBJ2-3|TRBV4-2
ASSQEDGTDTQY
>TRBJ2-7|TRBV20-1
SARDREYEQY
>TRBJ2-7|TRBV9
ASSARTGTYEQY
>TRBJ2-3|TRBV2
ASETRLTDTQY
>TRBJ2-1|TRBV5-1
ASSLRVGSDNEQF
>TRBJ2-7|TRBV4-3
ASSFGGLRGEQY
>TRBJ2-7|TRBV6-5
ASSYLPGGASHEQY
>TRBJ2-5|TRBV10-3
AIGTPLQETQY
>TRBJ2-1|TRBV7-2
ASSPLLAGADNEQF
>TRBJ2-5|TRBV5-6
ASSTDRGETQY
>TRBJ2-3|TRBV4-1
ASMGLITDTQY
>TRBJ2-7|TRBV4-3
ASSQDQSSFGGRAGYEQY
>TRBJ2-7|TRBV9
ASRADRSHEQY
>TRBJ2-3|TRBV28
ASSFPLHNPVSGASTDTQY
>TRBJ2-5|TRBV4-3
ASSQEHPQSLKY
>TRBJ2-1|TRBV7-2
ASSLKGLSGHEQF
>TRBJ2-4|TRBV18
ASSLGQLAKNIQY
>TRBJ2-7|TRBV10-3
ATGQGAEEQY
>TRBJ1-1|TRBV27
ASTLSGQMNTEAF
>TRBJ2-7|TRBV7-9
ASSSDRSYEQY
>TRBJ2-7|TRBV7-8
ASSLATGVIYEQY
>TRBJ2-7|TRBV7-2
ASRPSGTPGEQY
>TRBJ1-6|TRBV6-6
ASRKSPPLWEVGGDSPLH
>TRBJ2-7|TRBV28
ASSPIPGTASYEQY
>TRBJ1-5|TRBV20-1
SARDHQGGFSNQPQH
>TRBJ1-4|TRBV7-2
ASSSTGGTNEKLF
>TRBJ2-1|TRBV20-1
SAPIAPGGYDEQF
>TRBJ2-7|TRBV24-1
ATSRGSGGIYEQY
>TRBJ2-1|TRBV7-3
ASSESSYNEQF